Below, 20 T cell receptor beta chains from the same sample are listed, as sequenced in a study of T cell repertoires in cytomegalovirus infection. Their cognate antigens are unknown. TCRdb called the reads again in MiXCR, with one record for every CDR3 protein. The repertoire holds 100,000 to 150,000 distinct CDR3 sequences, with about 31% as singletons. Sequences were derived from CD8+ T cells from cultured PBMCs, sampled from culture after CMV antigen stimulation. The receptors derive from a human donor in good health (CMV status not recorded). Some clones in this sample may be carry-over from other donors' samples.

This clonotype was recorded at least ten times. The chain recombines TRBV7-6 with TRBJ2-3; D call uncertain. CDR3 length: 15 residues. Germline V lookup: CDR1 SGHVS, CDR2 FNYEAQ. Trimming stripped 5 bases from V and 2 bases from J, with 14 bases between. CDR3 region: CASSPDLYFTDTQYF. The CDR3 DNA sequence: TGTGCCAGCAGCCCAGATCTCTACTTCACAGATACGCAGTATTTT.

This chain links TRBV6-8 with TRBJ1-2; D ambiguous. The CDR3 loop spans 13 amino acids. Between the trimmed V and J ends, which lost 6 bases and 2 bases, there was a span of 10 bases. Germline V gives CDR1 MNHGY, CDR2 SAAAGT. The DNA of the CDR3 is TGTGCCAGCAGCCTGACGGCCAACTATGGCTACACCTTC. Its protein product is CASSLTANYGYTF.

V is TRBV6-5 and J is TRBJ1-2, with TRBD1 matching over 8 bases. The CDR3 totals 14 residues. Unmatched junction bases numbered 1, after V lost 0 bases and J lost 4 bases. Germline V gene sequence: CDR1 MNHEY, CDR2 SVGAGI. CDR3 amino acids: CASSYSDRAYGYTF. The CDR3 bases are TGTGCCAGCAGTTACTCGGACAGGGCCTATGGCTACACCTTC.

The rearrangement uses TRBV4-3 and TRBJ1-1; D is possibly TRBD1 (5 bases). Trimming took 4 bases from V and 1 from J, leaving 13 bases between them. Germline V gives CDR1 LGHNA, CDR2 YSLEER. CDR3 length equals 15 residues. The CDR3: CASSPTGRPNTEAFF. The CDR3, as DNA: TGCGCCAGCAGCCCGACGGGACGGCCGAACACTGAAGCTTTCTTT.

CDR3 residues: CASSLALIGRDREETQYF. As DNA, the CDR3 is TGTGCCAGCAGTTTAGCGCTAATTGGTAGGGACAGGGAAGAGACCCAGTACTTC. The chain recombines TRBV12-3 or TRBV12-4 with TRBJ2-5; TRBD1 aligns across 9 bases. There are 18 residues in the CDR3. V shed 0 bases and J 3 bases; nucleotides not matched to a gene: 11.

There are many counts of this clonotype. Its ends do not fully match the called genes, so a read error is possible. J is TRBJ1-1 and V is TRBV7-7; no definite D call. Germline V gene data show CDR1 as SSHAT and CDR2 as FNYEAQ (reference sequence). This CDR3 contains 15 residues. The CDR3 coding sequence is TGTGCTAGCAGCTTAGATCCGGGTCCGATGACTGAAGCTTTCTTT. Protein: CASSLDPGPMTEAFF.

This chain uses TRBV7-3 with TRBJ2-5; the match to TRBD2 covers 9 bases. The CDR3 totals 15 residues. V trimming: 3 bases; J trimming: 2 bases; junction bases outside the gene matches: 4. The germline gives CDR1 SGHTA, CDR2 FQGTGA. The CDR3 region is CASSFLAGVQETQYF. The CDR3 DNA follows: TGTGCCAGCAGCTTTTTAGCGGGGGTACAAGAGACCCAGTACTTC.

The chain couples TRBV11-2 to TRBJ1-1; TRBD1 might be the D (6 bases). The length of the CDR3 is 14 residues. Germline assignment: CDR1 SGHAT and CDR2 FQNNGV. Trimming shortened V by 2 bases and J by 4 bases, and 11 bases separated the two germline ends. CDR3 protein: CASSLQGPSTEAFF. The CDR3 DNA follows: TGTGCCAGCAGCTTACAGGGGCCGAGCACTGAAGCTTTCTTT.

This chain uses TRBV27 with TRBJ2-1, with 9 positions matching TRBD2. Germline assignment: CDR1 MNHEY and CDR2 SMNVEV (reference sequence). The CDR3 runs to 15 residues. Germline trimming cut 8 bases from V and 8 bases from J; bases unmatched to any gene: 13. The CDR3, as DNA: TGTGCCAGCGGAACAGGGAGCGGGGGGATCGATGAGCAGTTCTTC. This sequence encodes CASGTGSGGIDEQFF.

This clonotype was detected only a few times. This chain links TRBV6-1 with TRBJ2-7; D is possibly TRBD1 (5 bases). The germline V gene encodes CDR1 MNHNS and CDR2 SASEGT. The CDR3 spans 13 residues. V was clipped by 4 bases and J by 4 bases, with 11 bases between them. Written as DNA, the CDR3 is TGTGCCAGCAGTGTCAGGGTCCAGTACGAGCAGTACTTC. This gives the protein CASSVRVQYEQYF.

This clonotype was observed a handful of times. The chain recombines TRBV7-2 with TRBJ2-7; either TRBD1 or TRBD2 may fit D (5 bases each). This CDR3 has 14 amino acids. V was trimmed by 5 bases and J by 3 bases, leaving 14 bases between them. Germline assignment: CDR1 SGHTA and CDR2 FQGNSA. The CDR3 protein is CASSPDKGDYEQYF. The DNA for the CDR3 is TGTGCCAGCAGCCCGGACAAGGGAGACTACGAGCAGTACTTC.

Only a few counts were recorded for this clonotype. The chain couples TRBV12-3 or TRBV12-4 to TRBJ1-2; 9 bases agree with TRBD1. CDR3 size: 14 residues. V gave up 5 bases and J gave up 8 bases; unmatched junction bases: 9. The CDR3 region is CASSRNRDREGYTF. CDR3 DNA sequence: TGTGCCAGCAGTCGGAACCGGGACAGGGAGGGCTACACCTTC.

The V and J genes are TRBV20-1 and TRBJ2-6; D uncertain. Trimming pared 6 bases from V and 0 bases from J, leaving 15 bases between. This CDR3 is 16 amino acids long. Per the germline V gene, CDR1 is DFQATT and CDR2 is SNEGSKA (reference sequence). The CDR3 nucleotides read TGCAGTGCCCAAAACGGGCATAACTCTGGGGCCAACGTCCTGACTTTC. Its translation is CSAQNGHNSGANVLTF.

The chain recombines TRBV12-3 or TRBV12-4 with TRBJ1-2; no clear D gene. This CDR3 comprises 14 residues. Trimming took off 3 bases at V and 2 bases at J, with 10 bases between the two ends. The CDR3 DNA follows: TGTGCCAGCAGTTTCGATTCAGCAAACTATGGCTACACCTTC. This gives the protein CASSFDSANYGYTF.

The CDR3 DNA reads TGTGCCAGCAGCTGGGTGGTGGGCGGGGGCACAGATACGCAGTATTTT. It yields the protein CASSWVVGGGTDTQYF. The rearrangement links TRBV5-4 to TRBJ2-3; possible D gene TRBD2, 6 bases. Trimming stripped 3 bases from V and 1 base from J, with 15 bases between. Germline CDR1 and CDR2: SGHNT and YYREEE (reference sequence). The CDR3 totals 16 residues.

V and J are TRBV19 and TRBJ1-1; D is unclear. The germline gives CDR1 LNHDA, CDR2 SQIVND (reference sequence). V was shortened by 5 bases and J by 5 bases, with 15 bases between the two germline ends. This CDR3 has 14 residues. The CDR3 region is CASSPTSWETEAFF. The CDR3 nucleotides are TGTGCCAGTAGTCCCACCAGTTGGGAGACTGAAGCTTTCTTT.

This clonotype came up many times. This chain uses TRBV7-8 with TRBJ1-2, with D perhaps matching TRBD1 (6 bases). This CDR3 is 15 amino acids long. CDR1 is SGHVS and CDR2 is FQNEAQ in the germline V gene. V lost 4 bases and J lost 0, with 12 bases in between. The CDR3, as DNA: TGTGCCAGCAGCTCCTCCGGGACACCTAACTATGGCTACACCTTC. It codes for CASSSSGTPNYGYTF.

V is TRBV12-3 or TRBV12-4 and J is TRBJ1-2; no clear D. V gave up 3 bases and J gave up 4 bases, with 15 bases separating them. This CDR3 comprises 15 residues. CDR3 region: CASSFLGSDSYGYTF. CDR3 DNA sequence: TGTGCCAGCAGTTTTCTCGGCTCCGATAGCTATGGCTACACCTTC.

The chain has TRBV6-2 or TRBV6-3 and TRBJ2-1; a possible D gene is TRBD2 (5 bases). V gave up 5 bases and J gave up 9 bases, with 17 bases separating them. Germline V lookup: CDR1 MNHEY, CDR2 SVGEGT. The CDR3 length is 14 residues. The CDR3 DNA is TGTGCCAGCAGTCCCGGACTTCCTGATCCTGAGCAGTTCTTC. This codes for CASSPGLPDPEQFF.

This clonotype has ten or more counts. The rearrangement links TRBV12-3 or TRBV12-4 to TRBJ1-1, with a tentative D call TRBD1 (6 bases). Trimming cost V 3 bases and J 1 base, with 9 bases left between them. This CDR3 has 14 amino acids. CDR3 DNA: TGTGCCAGCAGTTTCGGGGGCGCGAACACTGAAGCTTTCTTT. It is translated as CASSFGGANTEAFF.